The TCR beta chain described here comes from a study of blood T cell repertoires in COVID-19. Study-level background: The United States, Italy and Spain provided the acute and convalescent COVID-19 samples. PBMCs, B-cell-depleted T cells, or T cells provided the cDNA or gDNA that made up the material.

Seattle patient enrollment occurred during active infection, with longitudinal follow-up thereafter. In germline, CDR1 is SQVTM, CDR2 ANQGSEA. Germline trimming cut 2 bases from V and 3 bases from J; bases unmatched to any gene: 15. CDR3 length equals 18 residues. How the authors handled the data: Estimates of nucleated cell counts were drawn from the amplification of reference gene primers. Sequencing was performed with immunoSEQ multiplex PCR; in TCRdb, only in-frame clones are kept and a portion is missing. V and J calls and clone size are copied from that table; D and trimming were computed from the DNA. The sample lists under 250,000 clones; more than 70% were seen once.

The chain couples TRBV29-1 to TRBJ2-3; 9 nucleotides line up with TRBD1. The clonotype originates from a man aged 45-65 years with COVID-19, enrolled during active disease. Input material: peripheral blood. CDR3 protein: CSVEKGWGDRALTDTQYF. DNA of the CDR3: TGCAGCGTTGAAAAAGGATGGGGGGACAGGGCTTTAACAGATACGCAGTATTTT.